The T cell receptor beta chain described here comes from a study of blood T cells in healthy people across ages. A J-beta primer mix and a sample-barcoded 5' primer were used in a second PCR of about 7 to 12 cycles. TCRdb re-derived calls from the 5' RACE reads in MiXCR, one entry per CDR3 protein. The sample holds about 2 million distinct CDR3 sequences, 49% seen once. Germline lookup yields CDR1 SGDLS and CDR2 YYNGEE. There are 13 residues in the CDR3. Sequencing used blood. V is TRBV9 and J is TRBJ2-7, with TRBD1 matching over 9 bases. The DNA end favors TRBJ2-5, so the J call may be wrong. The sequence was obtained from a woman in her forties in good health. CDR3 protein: CASSKTGGWTQYF. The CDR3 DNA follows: TGTGCCAGCAGCAAAACAGGGGGCTGGACCCAGTACTTC.